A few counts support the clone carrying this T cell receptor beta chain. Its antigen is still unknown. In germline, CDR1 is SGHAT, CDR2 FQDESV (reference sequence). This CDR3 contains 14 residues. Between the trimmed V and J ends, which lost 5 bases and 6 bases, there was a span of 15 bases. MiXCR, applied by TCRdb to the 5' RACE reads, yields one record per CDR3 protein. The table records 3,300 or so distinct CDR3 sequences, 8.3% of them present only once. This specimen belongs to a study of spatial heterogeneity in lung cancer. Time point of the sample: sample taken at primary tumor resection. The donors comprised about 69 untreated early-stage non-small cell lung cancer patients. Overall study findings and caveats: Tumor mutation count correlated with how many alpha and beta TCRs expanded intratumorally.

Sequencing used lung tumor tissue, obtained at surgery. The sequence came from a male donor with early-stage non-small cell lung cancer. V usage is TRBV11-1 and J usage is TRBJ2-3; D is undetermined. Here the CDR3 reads CASSRVGSSDTQYF. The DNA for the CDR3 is TGTGCCAGCAGCCGGGTGGGCAGTTCCGATACGCAGTATTTT.